A selection of T cell receptor beta chains follows, all from one sample in a study of blood T cell repertoires in COVID-19. Sequencing was performed with immunoSEQ multiplex PCR; in TCRdb, only in-frame clones are kept and a portion is missing. Of 140,000 or so clones in the sample, approximately 83% are singletons; the top ten hold around 3.1%. Specimen: peripheral blood. Source of these receptors: a woman aged 80 or over with acute or convalescent COVID-19. CDR3s leave out the opening cysteine and the closing phenylalanine or tryptophan. The D gene is left open where the match is weak.

D gene: TRBD1; V gene: TRBV9; J gene: TRBJ2-1; CDR3 protein: ASSVEQGVHNEQF
D gene: -; V gene: TRBV5-1; J gene: TRBJ1-5; CDR3 protein: ASSLSPLSGESTQPQH
D gene: TRBD1; V gene: TRBV18; J gene: TRBJ1-4; CDR3 protein: ASSSGQGNVGKLF
D gene: -; V gene: TRBV9; J gene: TRBJ2-1; CDR3 protein: ASTPTVLSYNEQF
D gene: -; V gene: TRBV7-8; J gene: TRBJ2-7; CDR3 protein: ASSLGPGDREQY
D gene: -; V gene: TRBV7-2; J gene: TRBJ1-4; CDR3 protein: ASSGGDAYEKLF
D gene: TRBD1; V gene: TRBV9; J gene: TRBJ2-5; CDR3 protein: ASSSTGFGTSVETQY
D gene: -; V gene: TRBV7-7; J gene: TRBJ1-5; CDR3 protein: ASSPEGVGNQPQH
D gene: -; V gene: TRBV5-1; J gene: TRBJ2-1; CDR3 protein: ASSTRQKDYNEQF
D gene: -; V gene: TRBV2; J gene: TRBJ1-2; CDR3 protein: ASSPLRGSNYGYT
D gene: TRBD1; V gene: TRBV6-1; J gene: TRBJ2-5; CDR3 protein: ASSERDRGQETQY
D gene: TRBD1; V gene: TRBV9; J gene: TRBJ1-2; CDR3 protein: ASSVTGTGTLYGYT
D gene: TRBD1; V gene: TRBV25-1; J gene: TRBJ1-6; CDR3 protein: ASSTLWDRASPLH
D gene: -; V gene: TRBV4-1; J gene: TRBJ2-3; CDR3 protein: ASSQALAYTDTQY
D gene: TRBD1; V gene: TRBV7-9; J gene: TRBJ1-4; CDR3 protein: ASSLGQGREKLF
D gene: TRBD2; V gene: TRBV6-5; J gene: TRBJ2-1; CDR3 protein: ASNLRGGAFDEQF
D gene: -; V gene: TRBV5-6; J gene: TRBJ1-5; CDR3 protein: ASSLAGEPQH
D gene: -; V gene: TRBV5-6; J gene: TRBJ1-1; CDR3 protein: ASSLGGGTEAF
D gene: TRBD1; V gene: TRBV4-3; J gene: TRBJ2-2; CDR3 protein: ASSQDYRTGRRGELF
D gene: TRBD1; V gene: TRBV5-1; J gene: TRBJ2-4; CDR3 protein: ASSLANRGPNIQY
D gene: TRBD2; V gene: TRBV11-3; J gene: TRBJ2-1; CDR3 protein: ASSLDATSGVVGGRNEQF
D gene: -; V gene: TRBV19; J gene: TRBJ1-1; CDR3 protein: ASSMVRGAGWTEAF